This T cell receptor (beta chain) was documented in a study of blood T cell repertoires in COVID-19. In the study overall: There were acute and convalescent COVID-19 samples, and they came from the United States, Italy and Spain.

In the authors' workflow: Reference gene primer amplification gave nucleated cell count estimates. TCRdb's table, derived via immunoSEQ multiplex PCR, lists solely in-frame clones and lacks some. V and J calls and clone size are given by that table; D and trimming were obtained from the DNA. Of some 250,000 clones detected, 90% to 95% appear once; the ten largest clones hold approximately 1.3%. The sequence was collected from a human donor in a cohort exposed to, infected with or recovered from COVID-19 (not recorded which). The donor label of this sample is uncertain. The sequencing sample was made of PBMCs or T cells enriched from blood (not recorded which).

This CDR3 is CASSPSRLGGAGNTIYF. CDR3 sequence (DNA): TGTGCCAGCAGCCCAAGCCGACTAGGGGGGGCTGGAAACACCATATATTTT. This chain links TRBV7-8 with TRBJ1-3, with D perhaps TRBD1 (6 bases). CDR3 size: 17 residues. Trimming stripped 5 bases from V and 2 bases from J, with 19 bases between. CDR1 is SGHVS, CDR2 FQNEAQ, per germline.